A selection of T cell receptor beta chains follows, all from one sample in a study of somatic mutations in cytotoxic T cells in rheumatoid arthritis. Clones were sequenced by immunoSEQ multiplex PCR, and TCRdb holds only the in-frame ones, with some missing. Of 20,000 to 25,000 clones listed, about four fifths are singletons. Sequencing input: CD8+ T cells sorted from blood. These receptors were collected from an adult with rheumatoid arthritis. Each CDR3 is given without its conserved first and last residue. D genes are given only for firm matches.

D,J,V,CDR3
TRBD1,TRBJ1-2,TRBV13,ASSLEGQGGGYGYT
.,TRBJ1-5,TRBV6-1,ASREWLTTRKGSNQPQH
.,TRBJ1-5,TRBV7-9,ASSLALGYSNQPQH
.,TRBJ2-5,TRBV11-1,ASSLVMVETQY
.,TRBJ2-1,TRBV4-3,ASSQDGGPYNEQF
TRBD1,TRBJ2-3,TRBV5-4,ASSNTYGQGVRDPDTQY
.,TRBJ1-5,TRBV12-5,ASGFYQPQH
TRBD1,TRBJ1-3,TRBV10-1,ATEMSVEGTGSISGNTIY
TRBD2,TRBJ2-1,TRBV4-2,ASSQMPGGGNEQF
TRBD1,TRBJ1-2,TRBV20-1,SATPGQFTS
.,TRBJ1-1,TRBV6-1,ASSRGTANTEAF
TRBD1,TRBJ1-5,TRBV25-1,ASSDGGQDHQPQH
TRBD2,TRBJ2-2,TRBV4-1,ASSQVGTSNAGELF
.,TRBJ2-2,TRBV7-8,ASSSPRGLGTGELF
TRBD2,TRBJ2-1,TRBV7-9,ASSVRLAGGNSSYNEQF
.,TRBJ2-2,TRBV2,ASSDPGEENTGELF
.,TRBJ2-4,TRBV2,ASSDNPQKDQNIQY
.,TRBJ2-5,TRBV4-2,ASSQEATQY
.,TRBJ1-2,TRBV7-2,ASSLGGHTGKGLGYT
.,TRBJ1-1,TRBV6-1,ASSKDPNTEAF
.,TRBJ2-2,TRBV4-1,ASSQNRARGTGELF
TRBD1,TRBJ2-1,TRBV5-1,ASSDRGGTGRYNEQF
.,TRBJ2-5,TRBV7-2,ASSFWGPGETQY
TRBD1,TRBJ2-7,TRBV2,ASSVSTGINEQY
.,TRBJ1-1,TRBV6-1,ASRGTERDTEAF
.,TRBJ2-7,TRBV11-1,ASSLARDFSYEQY
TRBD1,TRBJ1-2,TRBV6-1,ASSEVGQGWDGYT
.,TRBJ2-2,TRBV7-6,ASSLGGDSPGELF
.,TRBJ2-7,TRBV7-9,ASSLSDSNYEQY
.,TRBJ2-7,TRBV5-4,ASSIISSYEQY
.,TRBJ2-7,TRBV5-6,ASSLTGAYEQY
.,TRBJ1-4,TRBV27,ASSLTPRGANEKLF
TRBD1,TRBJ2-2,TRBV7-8,ASSPSVTGGITGELF
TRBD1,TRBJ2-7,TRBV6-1,ASSAQGEFDEQY
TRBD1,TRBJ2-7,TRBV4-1,ASSHVPGQGPATYEQY
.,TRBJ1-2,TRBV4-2,ASSQELAASDGYT
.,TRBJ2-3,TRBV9,ASSPRVTDTQY
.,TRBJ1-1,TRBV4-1,ASSQVEGDTEAF
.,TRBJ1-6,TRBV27,ASGGMENSPLH
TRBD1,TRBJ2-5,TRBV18,ASSSGTGVDETQY
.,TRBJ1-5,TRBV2,ASSGDNQPQH
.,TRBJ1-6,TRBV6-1,ASRGQSSYNSPLH
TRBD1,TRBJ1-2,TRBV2,ASRTGGYGYT
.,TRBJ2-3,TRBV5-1,ASSLIPGDTQY
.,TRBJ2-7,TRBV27,ASSYKQGQKEQY
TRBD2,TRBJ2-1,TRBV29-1,SVEELAGGAEQF
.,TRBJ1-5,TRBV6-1,ASNVGGPQH
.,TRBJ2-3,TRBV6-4,ASSPGSADTQY
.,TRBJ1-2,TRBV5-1,ASSPATGSLYGYT
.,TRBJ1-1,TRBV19,ASSTHHRSSGTEAF
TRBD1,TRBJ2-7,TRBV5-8,ASSRTGDSEQY
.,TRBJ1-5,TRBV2,ASRPPESSNQPQH
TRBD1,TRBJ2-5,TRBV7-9,ASSLEGGLETQY
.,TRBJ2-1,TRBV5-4,ASRGFDNEQF